Described below is a single T cell receptor (beta chain) sequence and its context. Its antigen is as yet unknown. Some clones are missing from TCRdb's copy, which holds only in-frame ones; the method was immunoSEQ multiplex PCR. Among some 140,000 clones listed, around 90% were seen once. The sample is drawn from a study of cytotoxic CD8 clonotypes in ibrutinib-treated CLL. Study in general: Response specimens were obtained following a median treatment duration of roughly 11 months, with a range of 6 to 36.

Study outcomes and limitations: Elevated clonality accompanied ibrutinib response, with a return toward baseline values at progression. Patients had baseline clonality above age-matched healthy donors, and this clonality moved with circulating CD8+ T-cell counts. Rare overall, public clonotypes shrank or held steady under therapy.

V shed 0 bases, J shed 7 bases, and the junction held 3 bases outside the gene matches. The CDR3 runs 14 residues. Germline V gene data show CDR1 as MGHRA and CDR2 as YSYEKL. The source was PBMCs, collected after 12 months of ibrutinib treatment. This receptor was taken from a human donor with chronic lymphocytic leukemia. This sequence joins TRBV4-1 and TRBJ1-2, with 9 bases lining up with TRBD1. The CDR3 DNA reads TGCGCCAGCAGCCAAGAGCACAGGGGGCTTGGCTACACCTTC. This codes for CASSQEHRGLGYTF.